The 23 T cell receptor beta chains reported below all come from one sample, sequenced in a study of cytotoxic CD8 clonotypes in ibrutinib-treated CLL. Libraries were prepared by immunoSEQ multiplex PCR; TCRdb keeps only in-frame clonotypes and omits some of them. The sample contains tens of thousands of clones, around 70% of which appear only once. The sequenced sample was PBMCs, obtained before ibrutinib treatment. These receptor sequences come from a human donor with chronic lymphocytic leukemia.

This chain links TRBV7-2 with TRBJ1-5, with no clear D. V lost 1 base and J 0 bases, leaving 4 bases between the germline ends. The CDR3 is 14 amino acids. Germline V gives CDR1 SGHTA, CDR2 FQGNSA. The CDR3 sequence: CASSLVGSNQPQHF. DNA for the CDR3: TGTGCCAGCAGCTTAGTGGGTAGCAATCAGCCCCAGCATTTT.

This clone has a single count. The chain's CDR3 is CASSISRGADTQYF. The CDR3 region has the DNA TGTGCCAGTAGTATATCACGAGGCGCAGATACGCAGTATTTT. The chain carries TRBV19 and TRBJ2-3; D uncertain. V was cut by 2 bases and J by 4 bases, with 10 bases left in between. Germline CDR1 reads LNHDA; CDR2 reads SQIVND (reference sequence). The CDR3 has 14 amino acids.

This clone was detected only a few times. V and J are TRBV28 and TRBJ1-1; D ambiguous. Germline V gene sequence: CDR1 MDHEN, CDR2 SYDVKM. Trimming stripped 4 bases from V and 3 bases from J, with 0 bases between. There are 10 residues in the CDR3. CDR3 DNA: TGTGCCAGCAGTTACACTGAAGCTTTCTTT. Amino acids: CASSYTEAFF.

There are a few counts of this clone. This sequence joins TRBV5-5 and TRBJ1-2; D might be TRBD1 (5 bases). Trimming took off 7 bases at V and 5 bases at J, with 9 bases between the two ends. CDR1 is SGHKS and CDR2 is YYEKEE in the germline V gene (reference sequence). The CDR3 spans 11 residues. The CDR3 protein is CASRDDYGYTF. Written as DNA, the CDR3 is TGTGCCAGCCGGGACGATTATGGCTACACCTTC.

The chain links TRBV7-2 to TRBJ1-1; TRBD1 matches 7 bases. Germline CDR1 reads SGHTA; CDR2 reads FQGNSA. J lost 0 bases, V lost 10 bases, and 11 bases had no gene match. The CDR3 totals 15 residues. CDR3 sequence: CATVRQGLMNTEAFF. The CDR3 DNA reads as TGTGCCACCGTAAGACAGGGCCTTATGAACACTGAAGCTTTCTTT.

The chain couples TRBV27 to TRBJ2-5; maybe TRBD1 (5 bases). CDR1 MNHEY and CDR2 SMNVEV come from the germline V gene (reference sequence). This CDR3 is 15 amino acids long. V was clipped by 7 bases and J by 4 bases, with 19 bases between them. The CDR3 coding sequence is TGTGCCAGCACCCGACGCTGGCAGGGTTCAGAGACCCAGTACTTC. Translated: CASTRRWQGSETQYF.

The V and J genes are TRBV10-3 and TRBJ2-5; no clear D gene. Germline-derived CDR1 and CDR2 are ENHRY and SYGVKD. V gave up 7 bases and J gave up 5 bases, with 23 bases separating them. The length of the CDR3 is 16 residues. The CDR3 reads CAITPGDSSLDETQYF. The CDR3 DNA sequence: TGTGCCATCACCCCTGGGGATAGTAGCTTGGATGAGACCCAGTACTTC.

The chain recombines TRBV5-4 with TRBJ2-6; D call uncertain. CDR3 length: 15 amino acids. V was trimmed by 3 bases and J by 1 base, leaving 8 bases between them. Germline V gene lookup returns CDR1 SGHNT and CDR2 YYREEE (reference sequence). The CDR3 here is CASSSRMSGANVLTF. In nucleotides, the CDR3 is TGTGCCAGCAGCTCCCGCATGTCTGGGGCCAACGTCCTGACTTTC. The full variable domain, completed using reference TRBV5-4 and TRBJ2-6, is ETGVTQSPTHLIKTRGQQVTLRCSSQSGHNTVSWYQQALGQGPQFIFQYYREEENGRGNFPPRFSGLQFPNYSSELNVNALELDDSALYLCASSSRMSGANVLTFGAGSRLTVL.

The chain uses TRBV6-4 and TRBJ2-1; 9 bases line up with TRBD2. Per germline, CDR1 MRHNA and CDR2 SNTAGT. V trimming: 4 bases; J trimming: 5 bases; junction bases outside the gene matches: 9. The CDR3 spans 16 residues. CDR3 nucleotide sequence: TGTGCCAGCAGTGCCTCTTTTGCGGGGGGGCACAATGAGCAGTTCTTC. Its protein is CASSASFAGGHNEQFF.

This clone was recorded only once. V usage is TRBV11-3 and J usage is TRBJ2-3, with 9 bases that match TRBD1. This CDR3 region has 15 residues. CDR1 is SGHNT and CDR2 is YENEEA in the germline V gene. Trimming cost V 8 bases and J 9 bases; bases outside gene matches: 15. CDR3 loop: CASGEGQGMGYTQYF. The CDR3 DNA sequence: TGTGCCAGCGGGGAGGGACAGGGTATGGGGTACACGCAGTATTTT.

This clone was seen a single time. The chain recombines TRBV5-6 with TRBJ2-3; D is tentatively TRBD1 or TRBD2 (5 bases each). The germline V and J ends were trimmed by 4 bases and 0 bases, with 15 bases remaining between them. This CDR3 comprises 16 residues. CDR1 is SGHDT, CDR2 YYEEEE, per germline. Written as DNA, the CDR3 is TGTGCCAGCAGCGGGGCGGAGGCCTTTAGCACAGATACGCAGTATTTT. Amino acids: CASSGAEAFSTDTQYF.

This clone was detected a few times. The rearrangement links TRBV30 to TRBJ1-4, with a tentative D call TRBD1 (5 bases). The length of the CDR3 is 14 residues. The V gene's germline CDR1 is GTSNPN and CDR2 SVGIG (reference sequence). V shed 3 bases and J shed 8 bases, with 16 bases lying between them. CDR3 amino acids: CAWSVGHKEEKLFF. As DNA, the CDR3 is TGTGCCTGGAGCGTAGGACACAAGGAGGAAAAACTGTTTTTT. The full variable domain, rest sourced from reference TRBV30 and TRBJ1-4, is SQTIHQWPATLVQPVGSPLSLECTVEGTSNPNLYWYRQAAGRGLQLLFYSVGIGQISSEVPQNLSASRPQDRQFILSSKKLLLSDSGFYLCAWSVGHKEEKLFFGSGTQLSVL.

This chain links TRBV10-3 with TRBJ2-7; maybe TRBD2 (5 bases). Germline V gene lookup returns CDR1 ENHRY and CDR2 SYGVKD. The V and J ends lost 0 bases and 3 bases respectively, with 6 bases between them. There are 13 residues in the CDR3. The CDR3 sequence is CAISESGDYEQYF. CDR3 nucleotide sequence: TGTGCCATCAGTGAGTCCGGGGACTACGAGCAGTACTTC.

The chain recombines TRBV25-1 with TRBJ2-6; no clear D. Per germline, CDR1 MGHDK and CDR2 SYGVNS. The V end lost 3 bases, the J end lost 1 base, and 4 bases lay between the germline ends. The CDR3 has 14 amino acids. DNA of the CDR3: TGTGCCAGCAGTGAGCTGTCTGGGGCCAACGTCCTGACTTTC. This sequence encodes CASSELSGANVLTF.

V and J are TRBV7-9 and TRBJ1-1; no reliable D call. V was shortened by 3 bases and J by 5 bases, with 7 bases between the two germline ends. The CDR3 is 12 residues long. Germline V gene lookup returns CDR1 SEHNR and CDR2 FQNEAQ (reference sequence). The CDR3 is CASSLGRTEAFF. The CDR3 DNA follows: TGTGCCAGCAGCTTGGGGAGGACTGAAGCTTTCTTT.

V and J are TRBV4-3 and TRBJ1-5, with D uncertain. CDR3 length: 16 residues. V was cut by 0 bases and J by 7 bases, with 16 bases left in between. Per germline, CDR1 LGHNA and CDR2 YSLEER. The CDR3: CASSQDLGLFWQPQHF. CDR3 DNA: TGCGCCAGCAGCCAAGATCTCGGGCTATTTTGGCAGCCCCAGCATTTT.

The chain employs TRBV11-3 and TRBJ2-7; 12 bases are shared with TRBD1. Germline trimming cut 5 bases from V and 3 bases from J; bases unmatched to any gene: 5. CDR1 SGHNT and CDR2 YENEEA come from the germline V gene. The CDR3 runs 15 residues. The CDR3 loop is CASSVGTGGGYEQYF. The CDR3 coding sequence is TGTGCCAGCAGCGTCGGGACAGGGGGCGGCTACGAGCAGTACTTC.

The V gene is TRBV7-2, the J gene TRBJ1-2, with D possibly TRBD1 on 6 matching bases. Per the germline V gene, CDR1 is SGHTA and CDR2 is FQGNSA. The CDR3 is made up of 15 amino acids. Between the trimmed V and J ends, which lost 1 base and 8 bases, there was a span of 17 bases. CDR3 amino acids: CASSLVIQGGKGYTF. CDR3 bases: TGTGCCAGCAGCTTAGTTATACAGGGAGGCAAGGGCTACACCTTC. Variable domain in full (rest from reference TRBV7-2 and TRBJ1-2): GAGVSQSPSNKVTEKGKDVELRCDPISGHTALYWYRQSLGQGLEFLIYFQGNSAPDKSGLPSDRFSAERTGGSVSTLTIQRTQQEDSAVYLCASSLVIQGGKGYTFGSGTRLTVV.

This chain uses TRBV28 with TRBJ2-7, with D unresolved. V lost 6 bases to trimming and J lost 3 bases, with 21 bases between them. This CDR3 has 16 amino acids. Per germline, CDR1 MDHEN and CDR2 SYDVKM. CDR3 in DNA: TGTGCCAGCAGCGAAGGCCCCAGCCCATTAATCTACGAGCAGTACTTC. Its protein is CASSEGPSPLIYEQYF.

V gene TRBV12-2 combines with J gene TRBJ2-7. TRBV12-2 is termed a pseudogene. The CDR3 sequence is 18 residues long. This chain's CDR3 is CASRLLRGRRIANYEQYF. The DNA for the CDR3 is TGTGCAAGTCGCTTACTACGAGGCAGGAGAATAGCAAACTACGAGCAGTACTTC.

This chain connects TRBV30 to TRBJ2-1; no definite D call. V lost 1 base and J 8 bases, leaving 3 bases between the germline ends. The CDR3 covers 10 residues. Germline loops: CDR1 GTSNPN, CDR2 SVGIG (reference sequence). CDR3 DNA sequence: TGTGCCTGGAGTGGGGATGAGCAGTTCTTC. This encodes CAWSGDEQFF.

The chain joins TRBV28 to TRBJ1-5, with no clear D. The CDR3 is made up of 14 amino acids. The germline CDR1 and CDR2 sequences are MDHEN and SYDVKM. Trimming shortened V by 3 bases and J by 5 bases, and 11 bases separated the two germline ends. CDR3 protein: CASSLNRVDQPQHF. In DNA, the CDR3 is TGTGCCAGCAGTTTGAACCGAGTTGATCAGCCCCAGCATTTT.

The chain carries TRBV28 and TRBJ2-7; 7 bases agree with TRBD1. Trimming took 6 bases from V and 2 from J; bases not matched to a gene: 10. The CDR3 extends over 15 amino acids. Germline values: CDR1 MDHEN, CDR2 SYDVKM. CDR3: CASREGTAHTYEQYF. CDR3 bases: TGTGCCAGCAGAGAAGGGACAGCGCATACCTACGAGCAGTACTTC.